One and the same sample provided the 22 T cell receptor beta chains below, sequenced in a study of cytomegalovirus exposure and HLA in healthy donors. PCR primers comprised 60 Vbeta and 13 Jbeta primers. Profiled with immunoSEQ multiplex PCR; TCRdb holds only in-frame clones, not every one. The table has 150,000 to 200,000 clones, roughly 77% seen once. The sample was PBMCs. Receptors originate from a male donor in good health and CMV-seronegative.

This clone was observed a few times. The CDR3 protein is CASSQAALQGSGYTF. DNA of the CDR3: TGCGCCAGCAGCCAAGCGGCTCTGCAGGGATCGGGCTACACCTTC. The V call is TRBV4-3, the J call TRBJ1-2, with D possibly matching TRBD1 (5 bases). CDR3 length: 15 residues. From germline, CDR1 is LGHNA and CDR2 YSLEER. Trimming cost V 1 base and J 8 bases, with 17 bases left between them.

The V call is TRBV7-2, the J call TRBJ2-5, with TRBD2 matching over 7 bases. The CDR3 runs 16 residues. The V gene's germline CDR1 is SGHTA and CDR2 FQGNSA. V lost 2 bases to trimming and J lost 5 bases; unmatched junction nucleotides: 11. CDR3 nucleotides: TGTGCCAGCAGCTTACCCGTTATGCGGGGGAGGGAGACCCAGTACTTC. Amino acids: CASSLPVMRGRETQYF.

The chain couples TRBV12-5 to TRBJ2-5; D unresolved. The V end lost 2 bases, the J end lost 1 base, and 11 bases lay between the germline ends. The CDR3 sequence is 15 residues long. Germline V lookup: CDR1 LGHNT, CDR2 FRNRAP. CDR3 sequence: CASGLNSASQETQYF. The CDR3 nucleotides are TGTGCTAGTGGTTTGAACTCGGCTAGCCAAGAGACCCAGTACTTC.

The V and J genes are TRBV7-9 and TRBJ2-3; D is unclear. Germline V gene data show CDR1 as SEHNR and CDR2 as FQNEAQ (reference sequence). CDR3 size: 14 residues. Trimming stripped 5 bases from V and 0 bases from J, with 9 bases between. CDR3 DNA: TGTGCCAGCAGCGCGACATCTAGCACAGATACGCAGTATTTT. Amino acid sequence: CASSATSSTDTQYF.

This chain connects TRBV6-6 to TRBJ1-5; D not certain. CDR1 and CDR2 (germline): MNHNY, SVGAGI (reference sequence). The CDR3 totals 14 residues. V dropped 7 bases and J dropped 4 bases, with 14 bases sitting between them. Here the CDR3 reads CASTDRGRNQPQHF. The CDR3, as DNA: TGTGCCAGCACCGACCGGGGTAGGAATCAGCCCCAGCATTTT.

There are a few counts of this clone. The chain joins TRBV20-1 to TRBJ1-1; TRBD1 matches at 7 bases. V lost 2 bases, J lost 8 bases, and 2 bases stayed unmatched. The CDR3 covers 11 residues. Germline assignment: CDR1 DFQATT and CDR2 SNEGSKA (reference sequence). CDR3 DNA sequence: TGCAGTGCTAGATCGGACAGGGAAGCTTTCTTT. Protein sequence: CSARSDREAFF.

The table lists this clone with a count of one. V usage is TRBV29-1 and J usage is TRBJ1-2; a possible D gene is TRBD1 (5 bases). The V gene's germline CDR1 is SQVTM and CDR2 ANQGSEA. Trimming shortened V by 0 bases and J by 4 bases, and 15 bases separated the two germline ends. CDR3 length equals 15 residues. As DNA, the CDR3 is TGCAGCGTTGAAGAATCGGGGGAATCGGGCTATGGCTACACCTTC. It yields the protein CSVEESGESGYGYTF.

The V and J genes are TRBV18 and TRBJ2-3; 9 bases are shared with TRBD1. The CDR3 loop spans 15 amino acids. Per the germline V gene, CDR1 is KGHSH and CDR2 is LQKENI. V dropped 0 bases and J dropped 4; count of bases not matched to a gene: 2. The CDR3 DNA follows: TGTGCCAGCTCACCACCGGGACAGGGTCCAGATACGCAGTATTTT. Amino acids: CASSPPGQGPDTQYF.

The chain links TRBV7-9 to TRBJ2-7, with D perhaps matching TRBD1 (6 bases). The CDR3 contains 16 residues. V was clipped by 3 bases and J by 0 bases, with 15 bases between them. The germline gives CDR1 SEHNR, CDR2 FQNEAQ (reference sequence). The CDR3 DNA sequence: TGTGCCAGCAGCTTCGTCCGGACAGTTAGCTCCTACGAGCAGTACTTC. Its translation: CASSFVRTVSSYEQYF. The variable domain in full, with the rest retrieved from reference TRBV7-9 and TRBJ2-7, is DTGVSQNPRHKITKRGQNVTFRCDPISEHNRLYWYRQTLGQGPEFLTYFQNEAQLEKSRLLSDRFSAERPKGSFSTLEIQRTEQGDSAMYLCASSFVRTVSSYEQYFGPGTRLTVT.

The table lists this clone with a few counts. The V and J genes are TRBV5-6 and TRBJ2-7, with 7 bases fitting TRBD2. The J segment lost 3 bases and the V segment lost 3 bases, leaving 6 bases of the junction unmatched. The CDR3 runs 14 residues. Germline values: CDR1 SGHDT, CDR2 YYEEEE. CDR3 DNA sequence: TGTGCCAGCAGCTCGACGGGGGGTGTCTACGAGCAGTACTTC. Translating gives CASSSTGGVYEQYF. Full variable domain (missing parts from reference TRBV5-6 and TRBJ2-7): DAGVTQSPTHLIKTRGQQVTLRCSPKSGHDTVSWYQQALGQGPQFIFQYYEEEERQRGNFPDRFSGHQFPNYSSELNVNALLLGDSALYLCASSSTGGVYEQYFGPGTRLTVT.

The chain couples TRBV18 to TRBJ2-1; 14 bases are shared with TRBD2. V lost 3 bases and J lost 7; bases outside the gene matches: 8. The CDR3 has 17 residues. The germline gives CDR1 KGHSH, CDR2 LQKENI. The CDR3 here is CASSPPGLAGGLNEQFF. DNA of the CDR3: TGTGCCAGCTCACCGCCCGGACTAGCGGGGGGCCTAAATGAGCAGTTCTTC.

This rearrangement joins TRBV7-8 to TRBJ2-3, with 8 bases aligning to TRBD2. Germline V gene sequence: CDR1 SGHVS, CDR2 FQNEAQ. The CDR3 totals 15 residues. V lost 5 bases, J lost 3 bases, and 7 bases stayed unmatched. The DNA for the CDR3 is TGTGCCAGCAGCAATAGCGGGGTTGGAACAGATACGCAGTATTTT. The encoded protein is CASSNSGVGTDTQYF.

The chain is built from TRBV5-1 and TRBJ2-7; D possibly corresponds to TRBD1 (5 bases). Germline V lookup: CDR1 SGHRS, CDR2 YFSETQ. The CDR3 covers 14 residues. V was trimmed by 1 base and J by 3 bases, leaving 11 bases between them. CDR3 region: CASSLLQEGYEQYF. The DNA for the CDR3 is TGCGCCAGCAGCTTGTTACAGGAAGGCTACGAGCAGTACTTC.

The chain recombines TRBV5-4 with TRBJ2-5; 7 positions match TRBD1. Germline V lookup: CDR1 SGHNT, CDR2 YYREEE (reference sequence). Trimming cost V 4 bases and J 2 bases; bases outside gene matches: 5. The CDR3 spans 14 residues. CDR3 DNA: TGTGCCAGCAGCGTAGACAGGGTTCAAGAGACCCAGTACTTC. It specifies CASSVDRVQETQYF.

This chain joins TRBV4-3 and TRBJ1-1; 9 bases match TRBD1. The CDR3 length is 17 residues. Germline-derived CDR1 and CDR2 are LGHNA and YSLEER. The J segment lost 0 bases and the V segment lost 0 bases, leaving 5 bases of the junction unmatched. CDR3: CASSQDRDRALNTEAFF. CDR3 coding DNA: TGCGCCAGCAGCCAAGATCGGGACAGGGCTTTGAACACTGAAGCTTTCTTT.

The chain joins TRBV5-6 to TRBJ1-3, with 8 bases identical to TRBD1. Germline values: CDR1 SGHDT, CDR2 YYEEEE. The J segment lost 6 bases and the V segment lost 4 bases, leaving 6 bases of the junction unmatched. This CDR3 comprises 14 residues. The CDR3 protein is CASSVRGRENTIYF. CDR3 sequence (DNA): TGTGCCAGCAGCGTCAGGGGGCGCGAAAACACCATATATTTT.

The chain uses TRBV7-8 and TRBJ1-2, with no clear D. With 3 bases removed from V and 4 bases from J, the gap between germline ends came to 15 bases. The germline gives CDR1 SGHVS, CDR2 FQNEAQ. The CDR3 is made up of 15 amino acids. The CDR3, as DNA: TGTGCCAGCAGCTTCACGAGGGATCCCATCTATGGCTACACCTTC. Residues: CASSFTRDPIYGYTF.

CDR3 sequence: CASSELADTDTQYF. The CDR3 DNA reads as TGTGCCAGCAGTGAATTGGCAGACACAGATACGCAGTATTTT. The chain recombines TRBV25-1 with TRBJ2-3, with D unclear. The germline V gene encodes CDR1 MGHDK and CDR2 SYGVNS. The CDR3 spans 14 residues. The V end was cut by 1 base, the J end by 2 bases, with 7 bases between.

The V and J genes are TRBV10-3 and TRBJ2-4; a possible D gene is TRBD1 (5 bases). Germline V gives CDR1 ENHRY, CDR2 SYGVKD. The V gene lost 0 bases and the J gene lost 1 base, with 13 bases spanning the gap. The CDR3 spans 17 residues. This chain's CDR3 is CAISESGKGLAKNIQYF. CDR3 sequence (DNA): TGTGCCATCAGTGAGTCGGGGAAGGGGCTGGCCAAAAACATTCAGTACTTC.

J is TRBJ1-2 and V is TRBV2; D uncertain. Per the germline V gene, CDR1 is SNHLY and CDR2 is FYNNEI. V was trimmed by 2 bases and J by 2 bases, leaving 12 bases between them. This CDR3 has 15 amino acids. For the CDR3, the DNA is TGTGCCAGCAGTGAACACGGAGATATAAACTATGGCTACACCTTC. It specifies CASSEHGDINYGYTF.

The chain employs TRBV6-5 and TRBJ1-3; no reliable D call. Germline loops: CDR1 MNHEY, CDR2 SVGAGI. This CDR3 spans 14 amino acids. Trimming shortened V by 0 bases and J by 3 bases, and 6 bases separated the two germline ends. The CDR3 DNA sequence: TGTGCCAGCAGTTACTCGGGGAGTGGAAACACCATATATTTT. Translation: CASSYSGSGNTIYF.

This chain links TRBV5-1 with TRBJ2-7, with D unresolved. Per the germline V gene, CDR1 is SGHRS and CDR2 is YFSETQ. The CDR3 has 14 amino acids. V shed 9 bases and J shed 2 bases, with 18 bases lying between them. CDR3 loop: CANFRTYDTYEQYF. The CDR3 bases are TGCGCCAACTTTCGAACGTACGACACCTACGAGCAGTACTTC.